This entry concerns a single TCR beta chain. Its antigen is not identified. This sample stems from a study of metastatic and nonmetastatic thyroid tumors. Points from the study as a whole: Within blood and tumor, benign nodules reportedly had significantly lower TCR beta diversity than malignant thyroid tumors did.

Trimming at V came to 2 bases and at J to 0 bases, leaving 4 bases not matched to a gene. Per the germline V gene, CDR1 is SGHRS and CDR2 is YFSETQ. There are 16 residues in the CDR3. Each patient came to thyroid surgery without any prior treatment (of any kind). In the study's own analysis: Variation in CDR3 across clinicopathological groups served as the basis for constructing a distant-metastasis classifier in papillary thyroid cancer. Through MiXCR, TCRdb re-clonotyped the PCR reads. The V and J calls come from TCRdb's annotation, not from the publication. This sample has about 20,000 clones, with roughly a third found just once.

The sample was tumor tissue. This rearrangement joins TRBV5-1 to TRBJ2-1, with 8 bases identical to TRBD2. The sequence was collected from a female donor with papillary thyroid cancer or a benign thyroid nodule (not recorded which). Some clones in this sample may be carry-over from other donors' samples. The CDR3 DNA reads TGCGCCAGCAGCTTAGCCGGGACTAGCTCCTACAATGAGCAGTTCTTC. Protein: CASSLAGTSSYNEQFF.